The rows below give T cell receptor beta chains drawn from one sample of a study of T cell repertoires in cytomegalovirus infection. TCRdb re-analysed the reads in MiXCR, keeping a single row per CDR3 protein. The table records about 900,000 distinct CDR3 sequences, roughly 31% of them present only once. These receptors have no identified antigens. The specimen comprised cultured CD8+ T cells from PBMCs, sampled from culture after CMV antigen stimulation. These receptors were taken from a human donor in good health (CMV status not recorded). Some clones in this sample may be carry-over from other donors' samples. Each CDR3 is given with its conserved first and last residue. D genes are given only for firm matches. Size values are once, few and many counts, or a class for expanded clones, and some rows have none.

V: TRBV6-6; J: TRBJ1-6; size: -; D: TRBD1; DNA: TGTGCCAGCAGTTACTCAGAACCGGGACAGGGTTATTCACCCCTCCACTTT; CDR3: CASSYSEPGQGYSPLHF
V: TRBV6-1; J: TRBJ1-5; size: -; D: TRBD1; DNA: TGTGCCAGCAGTCAGACAGGGTTGAGCAATCAGCCCCAGCATTTT; CDR3: CASSQTGLSNQPQHF
V: TRBV29-1; J: TRBJ2-3; size: few; D: TRBD2; DNA: TGCAGCGTTGAAGCGTGGGGACTAGCGGGCACCCCTAGCACAGATACGCAGTATTTT; CDR3: CSVEAWGLAGTPSTDTQYF
V: TRBV10-3; J: TRBJ1-5; size: few; D: -; DNA: TGTGCCATCAGTGACGGGTCAGGGTATAGCAATCAGCCCCAGCATTTT; CDR3: CAISDGSGYSNQPQHF
V: TRBV7-2; J: TRBJ1-2; size: -; D: -; DNA: TGTGCCAGCAGCTCCCCAGGGGCCGGGTATGGCTACACCTTC; CDR3: CASSSPGAGYGYTF
V: TRBV6-2/TRBV6-3; J: TRBJ1-2; size: few; D: -; DNA: TGTGCCAGCAGTTACTCAGCCGTCGAAGCCGGGGAGGGGTATGGCTACACCTTC; CDR3: CASSYSAVEAGEGYGYTF
V: TRBV7-2; J: TRBJ2-3; size: many; D: -; DNA: TGTGCCAGCAGCTTAGTAACGGGGGGCTCGCGGGCAGATACGCAGTATTTT; CDR3: CASSLVTGGSRADTQYF
V: TRBV7-6; J: TRBJ2-3; size: few; D: TRBD1; DNA: TGTGCCAGCAGCTTAGGACTGACAGGGGCAGATACGCAGTATTTT; CDR3: CASSLGLTGADTQYF
V: TRBV19; J: TRBJ1-5; size: -; D: -; DNA: TGTGCCAGTAGTATTTTCAACGCACCCAATCAGCCCCAGCATTTT; CDR3: CASSIFNAPNQPQHF
V: TRBV7-6; J: TRBJ1-2; size: many; D: TRBD1; DNA: TGTGCCAGCAGCCGCGAGGGGGGTAGGGGGACAGGGAATTTCATCTGGCGTGGCTACACCTTC; CDR3: CASSREGGRGTGNFIWRGYTF
V: TRBV19; J: TRBJ1-1; size: once; D: TRBD1; DNA: TGTGCCAGTAGGACAGGGGAATGGGGGACTGAAGCTTTCTTT; CDR3: CASRTGEWGTEAFF
V: TRBV27; J: TRBJ2-1; size: -; D: TRBD1; DNA: TGTGCCAGCAGTTCGAATCCGGGACAGGGAGAGAATGAGCAGTTCTTC; CDR3: CASSSNPGQGENEQFF
V: TRBV7-2; J: TRBJ1-4; size: many; D: -; DNA: TGTGCCAGCAGCCCCCGGCTCTTTAATGAAAAACTGTTTTTT; CDR3: CASSPRLFNEKLFF
V: TRBV18; J: TRBJ1-4; size: -; D: -; DNA: TGTGCCAGCACCGTTCTGAATGAAAAACTGTTTTTT; CDR3: CASTVLNEKLFF
V: TRBV7-6; J: TRBJ2-3; size: many; D: -; DNA: TGTGCCAGCAGCTTTATCTCGGGGCCCCCTCCTAGGGGTACGCAGTATTTT; CDR3: CASSFISGPPPRGTQYF
V: TRBV6-1; J: TRBJ2-1; size: few; D: TRBD2; DNA: TGTGCCAGCAGAACTCCACTAGCGGGGGTTTACAATGAGCAGTTCTTC; CDR3: CASRTPLAGVYNEQFF
V: TRBV28; J: TRBJ1-1; size: few; D: -; DNA: TGTGCCAGCAGTCCCCGGGAAGGGAGGAACACTGAAGCTTTCTTT; CDR3: CASSPREGRNTEAFF
V: TRBV15; J: TRBJ2-7; size: -; D: -; DNA: TGTGCCACCAGCAGAATACCGGTCCAACAGGATCCCTACGAGCAGTACTTC; CDR3: CATSRIPVQQDPYEQYF
V: TRBV4-1; J: TRBJ1-6; size: -; D: -; DNA: TGCGCCAGCAGCCAACTTGGGGTCCTGTATAATTCACCCCTCCACTTT; CDR3: CASSQLGVLYNSPLHF
V: TRBV12-3/TRBV12-4; J: TRBJ1-1; size: -; D: -; DNA: TGTGCCAGCACCTTAGAGAGCACTGAAGCTTTCTTT; CDR3: CASTLESTEAFF
V: TRBV7-9; J: TRBJ1-6; size: -; D: -; DNA: TGTGCCAGCAGCTTAGGGCGCCCGCGGGGGAATTCACCCCTCCACTTT; CDR3: CASSLGRPRGNSPLHF
V: TRBV7-9; J: TRBJ1-1; size: many; D: -; DNA: TGTGCCAGCAGGCGCTCAGGCGGCGCGGACACTGAAGCTTTCTTT; CDR3: CASRRSGGADTEAFF
V: TRBV28; J: TRBJ1-4; size: -; D: -; DNA: TGTGCCAGCAGTCCCGCAGAGGGCTTAAATGAAAAACTGTTTTTT; CDR3: CASSPAEGLNEKLFF
V: TRBV7-6; J: TRBJ2-5; size: -; D: -; DNA: TGTGCCAGCAGCCGCACCGGGAGACCTCAAGAGACCCAGTACTTC; CDR3: CASSRTGRPQETQYF
V: TRBV7-8; J: TRBJ2-3; size: few; D: TRBD1; DNA: TGTGCCAGCAGTAATGACAGGGCCACATCAACAGATACGCAGTATTTT; CDR3: CASSNDRATSTDTQYF
V: TRBV7-8; J: TRBJ2-5; size: many; D: -; DNA: TGTGCCAGCAGCTTAGCCAGGGGCGCCCTCCAAGAGACCCAGTACTTC; CDR3: CASSLARGALQETQYF
V: TRBV7-9; J: TRBJ1-4; size: few; D: TRBD1; DNA: TGTGCCTGGCCGGGACAGGGATATGAAAAACTGTTTTTT; CDR3: CAWPGQGYEKLFF
V: TRBV28; J: TRBJ2-4; size: few; D: -; DNA: -; CDR3: CASSSGPRNIQYF
V: TRBV7-9; J: TRBJ1-2; size: few; D: TRBD1; DNA: TGTGCCAGCACCCAGGCCGGACAGGGGGTCTATGGCTACACCTTC; CDR3: CASTQAGQGVYGYTF
V: TRBV12-3/TRBV12-4; J: TRBJ1-1; size: -; D: -; DNA: TGTGCCAGCAGCGCCTCGCAGTTGAACACTGAAGCTTTCTTT; CDR3: CASSASQLNTEAFF
V: TRBV7-2; J: TRBJ1-1; size: -; D: -; DNA: TGTGCCAGCAGCTTAGCTTGGGCAGGTTTGAACACTGAAGCTTTCTTT; CDR3: CASSLAWAGLNTEAFF
V: TRBV28; J: TRBJ2-2; size: few; D: -; DNA: TGTGCCAGCAGTTTTGTGTTGGCCCGCGGGGAGCTGTTTTTT; CDR3: CASSFVLARGELFF
V: TRBV7-6; J: TRBJ1-2; size: few; D: -; DNA: TGTGCCAGCTCAATGGGGGAATACTATGGCTACACCTTC; CDR3: CASSMGEYYGYTF
V: TRBV10-3; J: TRBJ1-2; size: -; D: -; DNA: TGTGCCATCAGCGAGCATCAAAGAGGGACGGGGAAGGGCCCCAACTATGGCTACACCTTC; CDR3: CAISEHQRGTGKGPNYGYTF
V: TRBV25-1; J: TRBJ2-3; size: few; D: TRBD2; DNA: TGTGCCAGCAGGTTCCAGCGGGGGACAGATACGCAGTATTTT; CDR3: CASRFQRGTDTQYF
V: TRBV6-2/TRBV6-3; J: TRBJ1-5; size: -; D: -; DNA: TGTGCCAGCAGTTACTCACCGGGGCCCTTTGAACAGCCCCAGCATTTT; CDR3: CASSYSPGPFEQPQHF
V: TRBV7-4; J: TRBJ2-7; size: few; D: -; DNA: TGTGCCAGCAGCTTGACGGACTACGAGCAGTACTTC; CDR3: CASSLTDYEQYF
V: TRBV6-6; J: TRBJ1-5; size: few; D: TRBD1; DNA: TGTGCCACCATGGACAGGGAGGGCAATCAGCCCCAGCATTTT; CDR3: CATMDREGNQPQHF
V: TRBV12-3/TRBV12-4; J: TRBJ2-2; size: -; D: TRBD1; DNA: TGTGCCAGCATCCTACAGGGGGCGGGCACCGGGGAGCTGTTTTTT; CDR3: CASILQGAGTGELFF
V: TRBV20-1; J: TRBJ2-6; size: few; D: -; DNA: TGCAGTGCCCGAAAAATTAGGGCCAACGTCCTGACTTTC; CDR3: CSARKIRANVLTF
V: TRBV7-9; J: TRBJ1-3; size: few; D: -; DNA: TGTGCCAGCGGTTTGATCTCTGGAAACACCATATATTTT; CDR3: CASGLISGNTIYF
V: TRBV27; J: TRBJ2-2; size: -; D: -; DNA: TGTGCCAGCAGTTTCGGAGTCGCCGGCGGGGAGCTGTTTTTT; CDR3: CASSFGVAGGELFF
V: TRBV19; J: TRBJ1-1; size: -; D: TRBD1; DNA: TGTGCCAGTCAGTCCAGGGGGCTCTACACTGAAGCTTTCTTT; CDR3: CASQSRGLYTEAFF
V: TRBV20-1; J: TRBJ1-2; size: -; D: -; DNA: TGCAGTGCTAGAAATAGGTTTTCCTATGGCTACACCTTC; CDR3: CSARNRFSYGYTF
V: TRBV7-6; J: TRBJ2-1; size: -; D: -; DNA: TGTGCCAGCAGCAAGATACAGACTAACTACAATGAGCAGTTCTTC; CDR3: CASSKIQTNYNEQFF
V: TRBV6-2/TRBV6-3; J: TRBJ1-2; size: -; D: -; DNA: TGTGCCAGCAGTTATACCAGCCTCTATGGCTACACCTTC; CDR3: CASSYTSLYGYTF
V: TRBV7-6; J: TRBJ2-5; size: -; D: -; DNA: TGTGCTAGCAGCTCTCGAGCAGGCGACACCAAGGCCCAGTACTTC; CDR3: CASSSRAGDTKAQYF
V: TRBV27; J: TRBJ2-3; size: -; D: -; DNA: TGTGCCAGCAGTTTACCCGGGGGAGGCACAGATACGCAGTATTTT; CDR3: CASSLPGGGTDTQYF
V: TRBV11-3; J: TRBJ2-1; size: -; D: TRBD2; DNA: TGTGCCAGCAGCTTAGGCTGGACTAGCATGGATGAGCAGTTCTTC; CDR3: CASSLGWTSMDEQFF
V: TRBV19; J: TRBJ1-2; size: few; D: -; DNA: TGTGCCAGTAGTATCGGGACGGATTACCTTAACTATGGCTACACCTTC; CDR3: CASSIGTDYLNYGYTF
V: TRBV10-3; J: TRBJ2-1; size: -; D: TRBD2; DNA: TGTGCCATCAGTGAGCTCGCCGAGGCGGGGGGGTACAATGAGCAGTTCTTC; CDR3: CAISELAEAGGYNEQFF
V: TRBV7-6; J: TRBJ1-1; size: many; D: TRBD1; DNA: TGTGCCAGCAGCTTAAGGGGGCAGGTGAACACTGAAGCTTTCTTT; CDR3: CASSLRGQVNTEAFF
V: TRBV5-5; J: TRBJ1-2; size: few; D: -; DNA: TGTGCCAGCAGCTTAGGGGAGGGATACTATGGCTACACCTTC; CDR3: CASSLGEGYYGYTF
V: TRBV27; J: TRBJ1-5; size: few; D: -; DNA: TGTGCCAGCAGTTTTAATTCGCCTAGTCGGTGGCCCCAGCATTTT; CDR3: CASSFNSPSRWPQHF
V: TRBV3-1; J: TRBJ2-3; size: few; D: -; DNA: TGTGCCAGCAGCCAAGATCGCAGGGTTTCAGATACGCAGTATTTT; CDR3: CASSQDRRVSDTQYF
V: TRBV27; J: TRBJ1-5; size: few; D: -; DNA: TGTGCCAGCAGTTTATCAGGGGACTATCAGCCCCAGCATTTT; CDR3: CASSLSGDYQPQHF
V: TRBV27; J: TRBJ2-1; size: many; D: -; DNA: TGTGCCAGCAGCTTGCAGCGGGCTAATGAGCAGTTCTTC; CDR3: CASSLQRANEQFF
V: TRBV5-5; J: TRBJ2-1; size: few; D: -; DNA: TGTGCCAGCTATACAAGTGCGGGCTCCTACAATGAGCAGTTCTTC; CDR3: CASYTSAGSYNEQFF
V: TRBV7-9; J: TRBJ2-4; size: -; D: -; DNA: TGTGCCAGCAGCCGTGGGACCGAGGGGAAAAACATTCAGTACTTC; CDR3: CASSRGTEGKNIQYF